This T cell receptor beta chain was recorded in a study of blood T cell repertoires in COVID-19. For the study at large: T cells, B-cell-depleted T cells, or PBMCs provided the cDNA or gDNA that served as material.

Trimming took 3 bases from V and 4 from J, leaving 11 bases between them. Per germline, CDR1 SGHRS and CDR2 YFSETQ. This CDR3 region has 15 residues. Per the authors' pipeline: Nucleated cell number was recorded as an estimate derived from reference gene primer amplification. Sequencing was performed with immunoSEQ multiplex PCR; in TCRdb, only in-frame clones are kept and a portion is missing. V, J and clone size were drawn from that table, and D and trimming were deduced from the DNA. The sample consists of approximately 250,000 clones, 86% of them appearing once. The chain uses TRBV5-1 and TRBJ1-6; D gene uncertain. Sample: peripheral blood. The receptor's source is a man between 25 and 39 years old with active or convalescent COVID-19. CDR3 in amino acids: CASSSGDRYNSPLHF. The CDR3 DNA reads TGCGCCAGCAGCTCCGGAGATCGGTATAATTCACCCCTCCACTTT.